This T cell receptor beta chain was retrieved from a study of shared clonotypes between healthy human individuals. Broader study findings: Sampling covered blood only; tissue repertoires likely differ.

Using immunoSEQ multiplex PCR, the repertoire was profiled, and TCRdb retains in-frame clones only, with some absent. The profile covers about 1.5 million clones, with roughly 98% appearing a single time and roughly 0.42% taken by the ten largest. Concerning this clone itself: Its antigen is unknown.

The TCR comes from a man aged 25 to 45 in good health. The sample was naive CD4+ T cells sorted from blood. Subset here: CD45RA+ positively selected.

The CDR3 here is CASSPTPGTSSYNEQFF. The CDR3 nucleotides read TGTGCCAGCAGCCCCACCCCCGGGACTAGCTCCTACAATGAGCAGTTCTTC. The chain recombines TRBV7-9 with TRBJ2-1, with 8 nucleotides matching TRBD2. From germline, CDR1 is SEHNR and CDR2 FQNEAQ (reference sequence). This CDR3 region has 17 residues. The V segment lost 5 bases and the J segment 0 bases; nucleotides outside the gene matches: 9.